A single sample is the source of the 29 T cell receptor beta chains below, sequenced in a study of T cell responses to AZD1222 COVID-19 vaccine. Some clones are missing from TCRdb's copy, which holds only in-frame ones; the method was immunoSEQ multiplex PCR. The data show 80,000 to 90,000 clones, 85% to 90% seen once. The sample here was peripheral blood, taken 28 days after the second AZD1222 dose. The receptors derive from an adult who received the AZD1222 COVID-19 vaccine.

The chain carries TRBV6-1 and TRBJ2-2; D gene unclear. Trimming stripped 7 bases from V and 5 bases from J, with 8 bases between. The CDR3 is 12 amino acids. Germline assignment: CDR1 MNHNS and CDR2 SASEGT. CDR3 DNA sequence: TGTGCCAGCAAGGGCTCAACCGGGGAGCTGTTTTTT. Protein product: CASKGSTGELFF.

V gene TRBV19 combines with J gene TRBJ1-3; TRBD1 aligns across 8 bases. The CDR3 runs 14 residues. With 6 bases clipped from V and 0 bases from J, the junction kept 1 base outside the gene matches. In germline, CDR1 is LNHDA, CDR2 SQIVND (reference sequence). CDR3 bases: TGTGCCAGTAGGGGACAGGTCTCTGGAAACACCATATATTTT. It codes for CASRGQVSGNTIYF. The whole variable domain, remainder taken from reference TRBV19 and TRBJ1-3, is DGGITQSPKYLFRKEGQNVTLSCEQNLNHDAMYWYRQDPGQGLRLIYYSQIVNDFQKGDIAEGYSVSREKKESFPLTVTSAQKNPTAFYLCASRGQVSGNTIYFGEGSWLTVV.

The chain recombines TRBV7-2 with TRBJ1-2; tentative D call: TRBD1 (5 bases). Germline loops: CDR1 SGHTA, CDR2 FQGNSA. CDR3 length equals 14 residues. V was trimmed by 1 base and J by 14 bases, leaving 20 bases between them. The chain's CDR3 is CASSLGRQGRPGTF. The CDR3 DNA reads as TGTGCCAGCAGCTTAGGTAGGCAGGGCCGACCAGGTACCTTC.

The chain joins TRBV11-2 to TRBJ1-1; D ambiguous. This CDR3 spans 13 amino acids. V was cut by 6 bases and J by 0 bases, with 8 bases left in between. Per germline, CDR1 SGHAT and CDR2 FQNNGV. The CDR3 protein is CASREFVNTEAFF. The DNA of the CDR3 is TGTGCCAGCAGGGAGTTTGTGAACACTGAAGCTTTCTTT.

The rearrangement uses TRBV9 and TRBJ1-6, with D hard to call. The CDR3 is 16 residues long. Germline CDR1 is SGDLS and CDR2 is YYNGEE. V lost 3 bases to trimming and J lost 3 bases, with 13 bases between them. The CDR3 loop is CASSGGPGNYNSPLHF. CDR3 nucleotide sequence: TGTGCCAGCAGCGGTGGGCCCGGAAACTATAATTCACCCCTCCACTTT. Combining the CDR3 with reference TRBV9 and TRBJ1-6 gives the whole variable domain DSGVTQTPKHLITATGQRVTLRCSPRSGDLSVYWYQQSLDQGLQFLIQYYNGEERAKGNILERFSAQQFPDLHSELNLSSLELGDSALYFCASSGGPGNYNSPLHFGNGTRLTVT.

The V gene is TRBV5-1, the J gene TRBJ2-1, with 8 bases identical to TRBD2. Losses at the gene ends were 6 bases for V and 6 bases for J; bases not matched to a gene: 11. The CDR3 length is 15 residues. Germline lookup yields CDR1 SGHRS and CDR2 YFSETQ. This chain's CDR3 is CASTGNGRGVNEQFF. CDR3 DNA sequence: TGCGCCAGCACCGGGAACGGGAGGGGGGTCAATGAGCAGTTCTTC.

The CDR3 DNA is TGTGCCAGCAGCCGTCAGGGGGGGACCGGGGAGCTGTTTTTT. Translation gives CASSRQGGTGELFF. V gene TRBV9 combines with J gene TRBJ2-2, with D perhaps given as TRBD1 or TRBD2 (7 bases each). Germline CDR1 is SGDLS and CDR2 is YYNGEE. The CDR3 sequence is 14 residues long. V shed 4 bases and J shed 5 bases, with 12 bases lying between them.

The chain joins TRBV5-1 to TRBJ1-3; 11 nucleotides align to TRBD1. With 4 bases clipped from V and 4 bases from J, the junction kept 7 bases outside the gene matches. Germline V gene lookup returns CDR1 SGHRS and CDR2 YFSETQ. The CDR3 is made up of 16 amino acids. For the CDR3, the DNA is TGCGCCAGCAGCGGCGGGACAGGGGGATCGGGAAACACCATATATTTT. It codes for CASSGGTGGSGNTIYF.

CDR3 in amino acids: CASSIPGQLWKPQHF. In DNA form, the CDR3 reads TGTGCCAGTAGTATACCGGGACAGCTTTGGAAGCCCCAGCATTTT. The V gene is TRBV19, the J gene TRBJ1-5; 7 bases align to TRBD1. The CDR3 contains 15 residues. Trimming removed 2 bases from V and 8 bases from J; junction bases left unmatched: 9. Per germline, CDR1 LNHDA and CDR2 SQIVND (reference sequence).

The chain links TRBV30 to TRBJ1-2; D perhaps matches TRBD1 (6 bases). This CDR3 is 11 amino acids long. Trimming pared 1 base from V and 7 bases from J, leaving 7 bases between. The germline CDR1 and CDR2 sequences are GTSNPN and SVGIG (reference sequence). The DNA of the CDR3 is TGTGCCTGGAGTGCCAGGGGTGGCTACACCTTC. Translating gives CAWSARGGYTF. The full variable domain, rest sourced from reference TRBV30 and TRBJ1-2, is SQTIHQWPATLVQPVGSPLSLECTVEGTSNPNLYWYRQAAGRGLQLLFYSVGIGQISSEVPQNLSASRPQDRQFILSSKKLLLSDSGFYLCAWSARGGYTFGSGTRLTVV.

The chain recombines TRBV5-6 with TRBJ2-5, with a tentative D call TRBD2 (7 bases). V lost 4 bases to trimming and J lost 7 bases, with 14 bases between them. This CDR3 contains 13 residues. Germline-derived CDR1 and CDR2 are SGHDT and YYEEEE. The CDR3 coding sequence is TGTGCCAGCAGCGGGGGGGGCGTGGTGACCCAGTACTTC. This encodes CASSGGGVVTQYF.

The chain recombines TRBV9 with TRBJ2-1, with D possibly being TRBD1 or TRBD2 (5 bases each). Trimming took 3 bases from V and 4 from J, leaving 14 bases between them. In germline, CDR1 is SGDLS, CDR2 YYNGEE. The CDR3 extends over 15 amino acids. The CDR3 reads CASSAGSLTYNEQFF. The CDR3 bases are TGTGCCAGCAGCGCAGGGAGTTTGACGTACAATGAGCAGTTCTTC.

This sequence joins TRBV5-4 and TRBJ2-7; 8 positions agree with TRBD1. The germline V gene encodes CDR1 SGHNT and CDR2 YYREEE (reference sequence). The V and J ends lost 3 bases and 4 bases, in that order; junction bases with no gene match: 6. This CDR3 has 14 amino acids. The CDR3 sequence: CASSSQGARYEQYF. The CDR3 bases are TGTGCCAGCAGCTCCCAGGGGGCGAGATACGAGCAGTACTTC.

J is TRBJ1-1 and V is TRBV18, with TRBD1 matching over 10 bases. CDR3 length: 15 amino acids. V shed 3 bases and J 6 bases; nucleotides not matched to a gene: 7. Germline assignment: CDR1 KGHSH and CDR2 LQKENI. Here the CDR3 reads CASSPPGQGRAEAFF. As DNA, the CDR3 is TGTGCCAGCTCACCGCCGGGACAGGGGAGAGCTGAAGCTTTCTTT.

The chain links TRBV2 to TRBJ2-1; D is tentatively TRBD1 or TRBD2 (5 bases each). V gave up 8 bases and J gave up 6 bases, with 14 bases separating them. Germline values: CDR1 SNHLY, CDR2 FYNNEI. The CDR3 runs to 13 residues. CDR3 protein: CASDWGTGNEQFF. The CDR3, as DNA: TGTGCCAGCGATTGGGGGACGGGCAATGAGCAGTTCTTC.

The chain couples TRBV2 to TRBJ2-3, with D tentatively TRBD2 (5 bases). There are 14 residues in the CDR3. Per the germline V gene, CDR1 is SNHLY and CDR2 is FYNNEI. V shed 7 bases and J shed 5 bases, with 16 bases lying between them. CDR3 coding DNA: TGTGCCAGCAAACGGGGAAACTCGGGAGATACGCAGTATTTT. It is translated as CASKRGNSGDTQYF. Variable domain in full (rest from reference TRBV2 and TRBJ2-3): EPEVTQTPSHQVTQMGQEVILRCVPISNHLYFYWYRQILGQKVEFLVSFYNNEISEKSEIFDDQFSVERPDGSNFTLKIRSTKLEDSAMYFCASKRGNSGDTQYFGPGTRLTVL.

This chain links TRBV12-3 or TRBV12-4 with TRBJ1-1; D is possibly TRBD1 (5 bases). CDR3 length: 13 residues. Trimming took 6 bases from V and 1 from J, leaving 9 bases between them. The CDR3 region has the DNA TGTGCCAGCAGATTGACAGAGAACACTGAAGCTTTCTTT. Protein sequence: CASRLTENTEAFF.

The gene calls are TRBV2 and TRBJ1-2, with TRBD1 as a possible D gene (5 bases). The CDR3 consists of 14 residues. Trimming took 7 bases from V and 0 from J, leaving 12 bases between them. CDR1 is SNHLY, CDR2 FYNNEI, per germline. The CDR3 is CASMGRLSNYGYTF. The CDR3 coding sequence is TGTGCCAGCATGGGGCGACTCTCTAACTATGGCTACACCTTC.

This clone has a single count. The V and J genes are TRBV4-1 and TRBJ1-4, with D maybe TRBD1 (5 bases). V gave up 1 base and J gave up 8 bases, with 8 bases separating them. The CDR3 sequence is 13 residues long. The germline V gene has CDR1 MGHRA and CDR2 YSYEKL. CDR3 amino acids: CASSQVQGEKLFF. CDR3 nucleotides: TGCGCCAGCAGCCAAGTCCAGGGAGAAAAACTGTTTTTT.

This clone was seen once. This chain uses TRBV5-1 with TRBJ2-6; TRBD1 matches 8 bases. Per the germline V gene, CDR1 is SGHRS and CDR2 is YFSETQ. V was pared by 3 bases and J by 2 bases, with 4 bases of the junction left unmatched. The CDR3 is 16 amino acids. Here the CDR3 reads CASSWTGTPGANVLTF. The CDR3 coding sequence is TGCGCCAGCAGCTGGACAGGGACCCCTGGGGCCAACGTCCTGACTTTC.

CDR3 protein: CASSVFGGHNSPLHF. The DNA of the CDR3 is TGTGCCAGCAGCGTATTCGGAGGCCATAATTCACCCCTCCACTTT. The gene calls are TRBV9 and TRBJ1-6, with no clear D. Trimming took 1 base from V and 5 from J, leaving 10 bases between them. Germline CDR1 is SGDLS and CDR2 is YYNGEE. This CDR3 has 15 amino acids.

CDR3 sequence (DNA): TGCGCCAGCAGCTTGGCTGGAGATAGCAATCAGCCCCAGCATTTT. Residues: CASSLAGDSNQPQHF. This rearrangement joins TRBV5-1 to TRBJ1-5; D gene unclear. With 0 bases removed from V and 0 bases from J, the gap between germline ends came to 7 bases. Per the germline V gene, CDR1 is SGHRS and CDR2 is YFSETQ. CDR3 length equals 15 residues.

The V call is TRBV6-5, the J call TRBJ2-2; D possibly corresponds to TRBD1 (5 bases). V was pared by 8 bases and J by 5 bases, with 15 bases between. There are 14 residues in the CDR3. Germline loops: CDR1 MNHEY, CDR2 SVGAGI. This chain's CDR3 is CASRQGSSTGELFF. In DNA form, the CDR3 reads TGTGCCAGCCGGCAGGGTTCTAGTACCGGGGAGCTGTTTTTT.

To note about this clone: Compared with germline, one end of the junction differs, possibly owing to a read error. V gene TRBV7-9 combines with J gene TRBJ2-7; 10 nucleotides agree with TRBD2. The V gene's germline CDR1 is SEHNR and CDR2 FQNEAQ (reference sequence). The CDR3 spans 15 residues. CDR3 residues: CASSQTSGPSHEQYF. The CDR3 DNA is TGTGCCAGCAGCCAGACTAGCGGGCCCTCCCACGAGCAGTACTTC.

For the CDR3, the DNA is TGTGCCAGCAGTGACCAGGGGGCTGGGATTGAAAAACTGTTTTTT. It is translated as CASSDQGAGIEKLFF. The J gene is TRBJ1-4, the V gene TRBV27, with 8 bases fitting TRBD1. Germline CDR1 reads MNHEY; CDR2 reads SMNVEV (reference sequence). The V and J ends lost 5 bases and 7 bases, in that order; junction bases with no gene match: 9. This CDR3 has 15 residues. The variable domain in full, completed from reference TRBV27 and TRBJ1-4, reads EAQVTQNPRYLITVTGKKLTVTCSQNMNHEYMSWYRQDPGLGLRQIYYSMNVEVTDKGDVPEGYKVSRKEKRNFPLILESPSPNQTSLYFCASSDQGAGIEKLFFGSGTQLSVL.

This chain uses TRBV5-4 with TRBJ2-1; 12 nucleotides line up with TRBD2. Germline CDR1 is SGHNT and CDR2 is YYREEE (reference sequence). V was pared by 4 bases and J by 10 bases, with 9 bases of the junction left unmatched. The CDR3 runs 15 residues. The DNA of the CDR3 is TGTGCCAGCAGCCTCTCTAGCGGGGGGGCGACGGAGCAGTTCTTC. This translates into CASSLSSGGATEQFF.

This clone appeared a single time. The chain combines TRBV6-6 with TRBJ1-2, with 7 bases identical to TRBD1. The ends lost 10 bases at V and 0 bases at J; junction bases unmatched: 8. This CDR3 spans 14 amino acids. Germline V gene data show CDR1 as MNHNY and CDR2 as SVGAGI (reference sequence). CDR3 protein: CAITGTATNYGYTF. DNA of the CDR3: TGTGCCATCACCGGGACAGCGACTAACTATGGCTACACCTTC.

The CDR3 DNA reads as TGTGCCAGCAGAGAAAGCAGATGGGCAGATACGCAGTATTTT. Translation gives CASRESRWADTQYF. This chain connects TRBV6-4 to TRBJ2-3; no clear D. The V gene's germline CDR1 is MRHNA and CDR2 SNTAGT. This CDR3 is 14 amino acids long. Between the trimmed V and J ends, which lost 6 bases and 4 bases, there was a span of 14 bases.

The rearrangement joins TRBV5-1 to TRBJ2-1, with 12 bases lining up with TRBD2. CDR1 and CDR2 from the germline V gene are SGHRS and YFSETQ. V dropped 6 bases and J dropped 7; count of bases not matched to a gene: 5. The CDR3 is 14 amino acids. The CDR3 bases are TGCGCCAGCATGCTAGCGGGGGGGCAGAATGAGCAGTTCTTC. Translation gives CASMLAGGQNEQFF.